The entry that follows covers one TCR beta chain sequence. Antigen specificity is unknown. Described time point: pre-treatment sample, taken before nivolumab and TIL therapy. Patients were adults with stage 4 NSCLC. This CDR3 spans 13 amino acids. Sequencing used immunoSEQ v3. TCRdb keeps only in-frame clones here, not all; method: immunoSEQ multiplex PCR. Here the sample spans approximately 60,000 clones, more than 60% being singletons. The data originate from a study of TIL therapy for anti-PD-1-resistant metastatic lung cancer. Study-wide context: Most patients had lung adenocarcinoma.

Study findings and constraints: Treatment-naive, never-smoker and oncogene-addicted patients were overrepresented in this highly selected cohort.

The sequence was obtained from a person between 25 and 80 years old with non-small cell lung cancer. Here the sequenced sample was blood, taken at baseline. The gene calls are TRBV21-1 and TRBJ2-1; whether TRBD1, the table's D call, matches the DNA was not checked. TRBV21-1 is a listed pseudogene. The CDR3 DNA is TGTGCCAAGACAGGGCCCTCCTACAATGAGCAGTTCTTC. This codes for CAKTGPSYNEQFF.